These 10 T cell receptor beta chains share one sample of origin, sequenced in a study of cytomegalovirus exposure and HLA in healthy donors (dated by TCRdb to the late 2010s). The protocol used for the library was the immunoSEQ multiplex PCR assay. For the multiplex PCR, a mixture combining 60 forward primers for TCR Vbeta segments and 13 reverse primers for TCR Jbeta segments was used. TCRdb mirrors the immuneACCESS table, restricted to in-frame sequences. Some clones are absent from its copies; in checked studies, under half trace to an unresolved V gene, and the reason for the others is unknown. For this sample there are under 250,000 clones; approximately 81% appear just once. The ten largest make up under 8% of the sample. Sequencing was carried out using PBMCs. These receptors were taken from a woman between 55 and 75 years old in good health and CMV-seropositive.

V and J are TRBV28 and TRBJ1-2; 9 nucleotides align to TRBD1. The CDR3 runs 15 residues. CDR1 and CDR2 from the germline V gene are MDHEN and SYDVKM. Trimming took 0 bases from V and 4 from J; bases not matched to a gene: 3. The CDR3 nucleotides are TGTGCCAGCAGTTTATGGGACAGGGGTGCCTATGGCTACACCTTC. It encodes CASSLWDRGAYGYTF.

The J gene is TRBJ2-2, the V gene TRBV6-5; maybe TRBD2 (6 bases). V gave up 0 bases and J gave up 6 bases, with 8 bases separating them. The germline CDR1 and CDR2 sequences are MNHEY and SVGAGI. This CDR3 spans 14 amino acids. In DNA, the CDR3 is TGTGCCAGCAGTTACTCGGCGGGGTCCGGGGAGCTGTTTTTT. This gives the protein CASSYSAGSGELFF.

The chain combines TRBV6-6 with TRBJ2-7, with D possibly TRBD1 on 6 matching bases. The germline V gene encodes CDR1 MNHNY and CDR2 SVGAGI (reference sequence). The CDR3 consists of 14 residues. V was cut by 5 bases and J by 3 bases, with 14 bases left in between. As DNA, the CDR3 is TGTGCCAGCAGTACTCCGGGACATCTCTACGAGCAGTACTTC. It is translated as CASSTPGHLYEQYF.

The V gene is TRBV10-3, the J gene TRBJ1-2, with D possibly being TRBD1 (6 bases). The CDR3 is 13 residues long. V lost 6 bases, J lost 4 bases, and 12 bases lay in between. Per the germline V gene, CDR1 is ENHRY and CDR2 is SYGVKD. The CDR3 sequence: CAIREQGSYGYTF. The DNA for the CDR3 is TGTGCCATCAGGGAGCAGGGGAGCTATGGCTACACCTTC.

The V and J genes are TRBV19 and TRBJ1-3, with 7 bases that match TRBD1. Germline V gene data show CDR1 as LNHDA and CDR2 as SQIVND (reference sequence). V shed 2 bases, J shed 4 bases, and the junction held 5 bases outside the gene matches. The CDR3 consists of 15 residues. Here the CDR3 DNA reads TGTGCCAGTAGTATACTGGACAGGAACGGAAACACCATATATTTT. Protein sequence: CASSILDRNGNTIYF.

This chain links TRBV2 with TRBJ1-4; no firm D call. V shed 5 bases and J shed 3 bases, with 10 bases lying between them. The CDR3 sequence is 14 residues long. Germline assignment: CDR1 SNHLY and CDR2 FYNNEI. The CDR3 coding sequence is TGTGCCAGCAGTACCCTCGGGGCTAATGAAAAACTGTTTTTT. This sequence encodes CASSTLGANEKLFF.

The rearrangement links TRBV10-2 to TRBJ2-2, with a possible D match to TRBD1 (6 bases). Germline values: CDR1 WSHSY, CDR2 SAAADI. The V end was cut by 6 bases, the J end by 0 bases, with 14 bases between. This CDR3 comprises 16 residues. In DNA, the CDR3 is TGCGCCAGCAGAGAAAACAGGGCCCCGAACACCGGGGAGCTGTTTTTT. Translated, it gives CASRENRAPNTGELFF.

The chain recombines TRBV18 with TRBJ1-1, with D perhaps TRBD1 (6 bases). In germline, CDR1 is KGHSH, CDR2 LQKENI. Trimming removed 2 bases at V and 1 base at J, with 8 bases between. The CDR3 runs to 14 residues. The CDR3 region is CASSPLDRNTEAFF. For the CDR3, the DNA is TGTGCCAGCTCACCATTGGACAGGAACACTGAAGCTTTCTTT.

The J gene is TRBJ1-5, the V gene TRBV19; 8 bases fit TRBD1. V lost 3 bases and J lost 6; bases outside the gene matches: 7. The length of the CDR3 is 15 residues. The germline gives CDR1 LNHDA, CDR2 SQIVND (reference sequence). As DNA, the CDR3 is TGTGCCAGTAGTATGGGGCAGGGGGCGATTCAGCCCCAGCATTTT. It encodes CASSMGQGAIQPQHF. The whole variable domain, remainder taken from reference TRBV19 and TRBJ1-5, is DGGITQSPKYLFRKEGQNVTLSCEQNLNHDAMYWYRQDPGQGLRLIYYSQIVNDFQKGDIAEGYSVSREKKESFPLTVTSAQKNPTAFYLCASSMGQGAIQPQHFGDGTRLSIL.

The V gene is TRBV7-8, the J gene TRBJ1-5, with D possibly matching TRBD1 (6 bases). This CDR3 comprises 13 residues. Trimming removed 5 bases at V and 7 bases at J, with 12 bases between. Germline V CDR1 and CDR2: SGHVS, FQNEAQ. The CDR3 coding sequence is TGTGCCAGCAGCGAAGGGGGGGCCCAGCCCCAGCATTTT. It translates to CASSEGGAQPQHF.